This TCR beta chain was found in a study of metastatic and nonmetastatic thyroid tumors. The wider study: Patients with malignant and benign thyroid disease provided blood and tumor or nodule tissue, whose repertoires were compared.

As handled by the study authors: The authors used CDR3 differences across clinicopathological groups to build a distant-metastasis classifier for papillary thyroid cancer. Through MiXCR, TCRdb re-clonotyped the PCR reads. In this record, the V and J calls reflect TCRdb's handling and not the investigators' own analysis. This table has 70,000 or so clones, 13% to 15% appearing once. Study findings and constraints: According to reports, the diversity of TCR beta was significantly higher in malignant thyroid tumors than in benign nodules, and this held in both blood and tumor samples.

This clone has at least ten counts. Its antigen is as yet unknown. Trimming cost V 3 bases and J 7 bases, with 19 bases left between them. The CDR3 is 16 amino acids. CDR1 and CDR2 from the germline V gene are MGHDK and SYGVNS. Each patient came to thyroid surgery without any prior treatment (of any kind). This receptor was taken from a male donor with papillary thyroid cancer or a benign thyroid nodule (not recorded which). Some clones in this sample may be carry-over from other donors' samples. Sequenced input: blood. This sequence joins TRBV25-1 and TRBJ1-3; the D is unclear. The CDR3 nucleotides are TGTGCCAGCAGTGATCCCAAGGTCGTGGGTGGGAACACCATATATTTT. This encodes CASSDPKVVGGNTIYF.